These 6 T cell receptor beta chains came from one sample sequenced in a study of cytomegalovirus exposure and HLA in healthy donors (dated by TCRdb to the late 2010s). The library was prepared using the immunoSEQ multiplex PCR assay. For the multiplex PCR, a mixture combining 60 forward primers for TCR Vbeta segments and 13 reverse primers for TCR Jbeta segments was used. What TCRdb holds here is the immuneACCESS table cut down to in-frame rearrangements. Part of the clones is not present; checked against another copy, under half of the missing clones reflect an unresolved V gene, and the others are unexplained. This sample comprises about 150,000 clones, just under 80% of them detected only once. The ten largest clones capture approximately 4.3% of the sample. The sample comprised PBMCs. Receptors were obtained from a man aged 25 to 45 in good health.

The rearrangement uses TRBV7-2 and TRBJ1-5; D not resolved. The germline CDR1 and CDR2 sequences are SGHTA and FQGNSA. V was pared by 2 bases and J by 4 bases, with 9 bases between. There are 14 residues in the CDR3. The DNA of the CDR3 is TGTGCCAGCAGCTTAACTAGTCAGAATCAGCCCCAGCATTTT. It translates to CASSLTSQNQPQHF.

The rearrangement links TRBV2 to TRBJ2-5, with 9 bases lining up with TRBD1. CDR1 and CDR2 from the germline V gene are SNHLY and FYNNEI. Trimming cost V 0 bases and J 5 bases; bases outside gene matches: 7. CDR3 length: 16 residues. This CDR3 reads CASSEALTGGQETQYF. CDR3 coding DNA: TGTGCCAGCAGTGAAGCCCTGACAGGGGGTCAGGAGACCCAGTACTTC. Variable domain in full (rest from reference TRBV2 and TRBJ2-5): EPEVTQTPSHQVTQMGQEVILRCVPISNHLYFYWYRQILGQKVEFLVSFYNNEISEKSEIFDDQFSVERPDGSNFTLKIRSTKLEDSAMYFCASSEALTGGQETQYFGPGTRLLVL.

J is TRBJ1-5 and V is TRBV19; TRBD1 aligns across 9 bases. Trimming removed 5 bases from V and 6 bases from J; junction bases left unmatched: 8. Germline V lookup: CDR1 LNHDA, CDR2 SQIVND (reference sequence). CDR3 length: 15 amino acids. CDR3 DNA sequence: TGTGCCAGTAGTGCCCGGGACAGGGTCCCTCAGCCCCAGCATTTT. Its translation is CASSARDRVPQPQHF.

CDR3 bases: TGTGCCAGTAGTTACAGGGGCCTAGACGAGCAGTACTTC. Amino acid sequence: CASSYRGLDEQYF. V and J are TRBV19 and TRBJ2-7; 7 nucleotides agree with TRBD1. Germline V gene sequence: CDR1 LNHDA, CDR2 SQIVND (reference sequence). The CDR3 loop spans 13 amino acids. With 5 bases clipped from V and 5 bases from J, the junction kept 6 bases outside the gene matches.

The CDR3 DNA sequence: TGCGCCAGCAGTGAATATAGCGGGAGGGACTACAATGAGCAGTTCTTC. Protein sequence: CASSEYSGRDYNEQFF. The J gene is TRBJ2-1, the V gene TRBV10-2; 11 nucleotides align to TRBD2. Losses at the gene ends were 3 bases for V and 3 bases for J; bases not matched to a gene: 4. Germline V gene lookup returns CDR1 WSHSY and CDR2 SAAADI. This CDR3 spans 16 amino acids.

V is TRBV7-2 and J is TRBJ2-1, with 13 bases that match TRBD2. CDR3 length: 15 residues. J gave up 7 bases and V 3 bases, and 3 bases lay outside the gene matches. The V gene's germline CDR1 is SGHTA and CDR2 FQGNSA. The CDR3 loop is CASSFGLAGVNEQFF. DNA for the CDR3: TGTGCCAGCAGCTTTGGACTAGCGGGAGTGAATGAGCAGTTCTTC.